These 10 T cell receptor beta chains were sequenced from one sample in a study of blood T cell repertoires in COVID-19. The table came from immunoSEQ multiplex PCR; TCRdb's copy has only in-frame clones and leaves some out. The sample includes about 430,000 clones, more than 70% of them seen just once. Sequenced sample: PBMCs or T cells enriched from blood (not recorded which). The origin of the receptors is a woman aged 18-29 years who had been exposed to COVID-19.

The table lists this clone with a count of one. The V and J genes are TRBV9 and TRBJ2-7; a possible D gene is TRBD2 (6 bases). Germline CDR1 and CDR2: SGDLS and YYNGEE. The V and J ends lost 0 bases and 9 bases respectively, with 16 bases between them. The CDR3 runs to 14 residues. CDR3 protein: CASSVGGGGGVQYF. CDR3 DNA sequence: TGTGCCAGCAGCGTAGGTGGGGGAGGAGGGGTGCAGTACTTC.

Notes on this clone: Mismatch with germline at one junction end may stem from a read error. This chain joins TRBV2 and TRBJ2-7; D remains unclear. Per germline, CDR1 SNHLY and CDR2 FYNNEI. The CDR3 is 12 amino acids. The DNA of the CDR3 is TGTGCCAGCAGTGATCGTGATACGGGTGAAAACTTC. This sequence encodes CASSDRDTGENF.

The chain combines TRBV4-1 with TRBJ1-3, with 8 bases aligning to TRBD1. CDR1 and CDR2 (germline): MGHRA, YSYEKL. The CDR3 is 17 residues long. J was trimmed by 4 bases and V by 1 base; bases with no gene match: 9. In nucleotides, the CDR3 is TGCGCCAGCAGCCAAGGAGGACAGGGTCTATTCGGAAACACCATATATTTT. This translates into CASSQGGQGLFGNTIYF.

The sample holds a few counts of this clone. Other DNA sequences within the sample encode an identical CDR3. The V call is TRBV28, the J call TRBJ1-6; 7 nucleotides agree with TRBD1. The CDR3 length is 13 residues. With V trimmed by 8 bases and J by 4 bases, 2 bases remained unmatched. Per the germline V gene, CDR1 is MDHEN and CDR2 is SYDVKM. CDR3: CASLGQYNSPLHF. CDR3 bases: TGTGCCAGCTTGGGACAGTATAATTCACCCCTCCACTTT.

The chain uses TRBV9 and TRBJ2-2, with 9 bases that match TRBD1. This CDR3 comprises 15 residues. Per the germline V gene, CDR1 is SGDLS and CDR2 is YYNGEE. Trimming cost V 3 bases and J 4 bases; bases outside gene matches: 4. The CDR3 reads CASSGTGDPTGELFF. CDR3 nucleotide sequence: TGTGCCAGCAGCGGGACAGGGGACCCCACCGGGGAGCTGTTTTTT. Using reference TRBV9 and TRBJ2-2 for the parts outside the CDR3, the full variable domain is DSGVTQTPKHLITATGQRVTLRCSPRSGDLSVYWYQQSLDQGLQFLIQYYNGEERAKGNILERFSAQQFPDLHSELNLSSLELGDSALYFCASSGTGDPTGELFFGEGSRLTVL.

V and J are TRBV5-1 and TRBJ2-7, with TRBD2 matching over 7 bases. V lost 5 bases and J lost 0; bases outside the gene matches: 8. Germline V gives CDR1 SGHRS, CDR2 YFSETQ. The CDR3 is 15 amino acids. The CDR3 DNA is TGCGCCAGCAGTTCGAGGGGAGGGAGCTCCTACGAGCAGTACTTC. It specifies CASSSRGGSSYEQYF.

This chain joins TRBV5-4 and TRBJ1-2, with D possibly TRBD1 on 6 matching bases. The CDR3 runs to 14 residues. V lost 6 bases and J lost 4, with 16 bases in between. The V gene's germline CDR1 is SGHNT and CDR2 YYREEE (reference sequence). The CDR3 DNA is TGTGCCAGCACCCACAGGGACCCATTCTATGGCTACACCTTC. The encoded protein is CASTHRDPFYGYTF.

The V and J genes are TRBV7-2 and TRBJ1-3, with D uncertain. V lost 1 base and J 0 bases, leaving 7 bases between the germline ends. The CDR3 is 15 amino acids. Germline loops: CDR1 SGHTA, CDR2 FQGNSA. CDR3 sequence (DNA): TGTGCCAGCAGCTTAGACCTCAGCTCTGGAAACACCATATATTTT. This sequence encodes CASSLDLSSGNTIYF.

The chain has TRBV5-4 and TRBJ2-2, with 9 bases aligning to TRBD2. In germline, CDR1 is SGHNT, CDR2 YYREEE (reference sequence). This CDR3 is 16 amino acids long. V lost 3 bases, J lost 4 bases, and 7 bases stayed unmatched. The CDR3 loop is CASSWTWRGGTGELFF. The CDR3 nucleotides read TGTGCCAGCAGCTGGACTTGGCGGGGGGGCACCGGGGAGCTGTTTTTT.

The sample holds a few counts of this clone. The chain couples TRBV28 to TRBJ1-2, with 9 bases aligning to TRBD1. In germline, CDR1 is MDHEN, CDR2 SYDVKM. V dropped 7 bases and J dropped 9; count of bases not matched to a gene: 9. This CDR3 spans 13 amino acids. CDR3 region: CASKSGDRDRYTF. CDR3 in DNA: TGTGCCAGCAAGTCGGGGGACAGGGACCGCTACACCTTC.